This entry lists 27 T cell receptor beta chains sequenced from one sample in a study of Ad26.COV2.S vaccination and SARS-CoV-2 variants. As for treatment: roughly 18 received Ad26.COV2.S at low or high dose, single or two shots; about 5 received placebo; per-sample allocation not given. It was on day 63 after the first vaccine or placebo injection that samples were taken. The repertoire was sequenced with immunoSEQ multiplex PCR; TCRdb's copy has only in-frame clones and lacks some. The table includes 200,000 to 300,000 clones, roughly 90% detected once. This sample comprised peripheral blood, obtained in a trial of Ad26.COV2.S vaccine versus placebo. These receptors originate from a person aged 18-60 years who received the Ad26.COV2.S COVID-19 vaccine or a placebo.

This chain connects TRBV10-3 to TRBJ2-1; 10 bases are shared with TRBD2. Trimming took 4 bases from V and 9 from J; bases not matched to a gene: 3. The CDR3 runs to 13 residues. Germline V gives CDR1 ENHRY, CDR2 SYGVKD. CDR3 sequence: CAISGTSGAEQFF. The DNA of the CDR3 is TGTGCCATCAGTGGGACTAGCGGCGCTGAGCAGTTCTTC.

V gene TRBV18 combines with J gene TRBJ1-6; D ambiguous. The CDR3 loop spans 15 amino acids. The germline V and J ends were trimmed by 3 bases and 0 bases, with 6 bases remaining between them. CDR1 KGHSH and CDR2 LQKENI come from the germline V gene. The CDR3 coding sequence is TGTGCCAGCTCACCCTTCGCCTCCTATAATTCACCCCTCCACTTT. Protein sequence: CASSPFASYNSPLHF.

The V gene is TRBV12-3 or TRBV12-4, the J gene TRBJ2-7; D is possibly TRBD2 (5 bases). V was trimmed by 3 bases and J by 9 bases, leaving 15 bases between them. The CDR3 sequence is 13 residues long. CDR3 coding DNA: TGTGCCAGCAGTTTCCGCGGACTCTTCGGGCAGTACTTC. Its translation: CASSFRGLFGQYF.

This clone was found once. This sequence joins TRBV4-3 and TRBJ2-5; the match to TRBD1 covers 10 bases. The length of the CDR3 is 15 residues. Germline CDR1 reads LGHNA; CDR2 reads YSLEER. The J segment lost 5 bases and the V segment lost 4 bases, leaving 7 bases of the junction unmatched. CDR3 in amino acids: CASSPDRGRGETQYF. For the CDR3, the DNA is TGCGCCAGCAGCCCAGACAGGGGGCGCGGCGAGACCCAGTACTTC.

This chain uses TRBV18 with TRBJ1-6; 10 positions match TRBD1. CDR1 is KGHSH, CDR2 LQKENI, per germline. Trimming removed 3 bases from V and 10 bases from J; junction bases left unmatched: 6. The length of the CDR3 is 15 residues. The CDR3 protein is CASSPAGTGVSPLHF. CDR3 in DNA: TGTGCCAGCTCACCCGCCGGGACAGGGGTCTCACCCCTCCACTTT.

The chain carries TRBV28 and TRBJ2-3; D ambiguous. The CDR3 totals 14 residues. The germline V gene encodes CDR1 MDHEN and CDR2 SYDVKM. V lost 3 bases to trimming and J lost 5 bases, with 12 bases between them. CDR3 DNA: TGTGCCAGCAGTTTGTACCCAAACGGAGATACGCAGTATTTT. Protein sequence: CASSLYPNGDTQYF. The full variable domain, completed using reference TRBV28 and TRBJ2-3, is DVKVTQSSRYLVKRTGEKVFLECVQDMDHENMFWYRQDPGLGLRLIYFSYDVKMKEKGDIPEGYSVSREKKERFSLILESASTNQTSMYLCASSLYPNGDTQYFGPGTRLTVL.

The CDR3 bases are TGTGCCAGCAGTTACTCGAAGGCTAGCGGGCCAACCGGGGAGCTGTTTTTT. As protein: CASSYSKASGPTGELFF. V gene TRBV6-2 or TRBV6-3 combines with J gene TRBJ2-2, with TRBD2 matching over 8 bases. This CDR3 is built from 17 residues. CDR1 MNHEY and CDR2 SVGEGT come from the germline V gene. Losses at the gene ends were 0 bases for V and 5 bases for J; bases not matched to a gene: 8.

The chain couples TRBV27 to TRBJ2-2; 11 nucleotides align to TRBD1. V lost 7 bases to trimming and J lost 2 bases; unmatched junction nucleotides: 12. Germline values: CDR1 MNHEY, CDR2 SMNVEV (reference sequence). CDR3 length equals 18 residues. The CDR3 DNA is TGTGCCAGCACCGACTTAAGGACAGGGGGCGGAAACACCGGGGAGCTGTTTTTT. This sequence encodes CASTDLRTGGGNTGELFF.

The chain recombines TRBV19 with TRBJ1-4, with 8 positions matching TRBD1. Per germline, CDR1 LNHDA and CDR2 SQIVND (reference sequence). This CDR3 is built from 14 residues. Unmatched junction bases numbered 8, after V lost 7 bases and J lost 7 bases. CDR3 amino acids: CASTRTGPGEKLFF. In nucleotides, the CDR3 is TGTGCCAGTACCAGGACAGGGCCTGGTGAAAAACTGTTTTTT.

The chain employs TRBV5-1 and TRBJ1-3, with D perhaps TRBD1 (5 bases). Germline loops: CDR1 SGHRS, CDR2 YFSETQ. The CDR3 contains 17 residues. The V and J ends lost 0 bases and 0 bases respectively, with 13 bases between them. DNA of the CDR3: TGCGCCAGCAGCTTGGTGGGGCAGGGCTCCTCTGGAAACACCATATATTTT. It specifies CASSLVGQGSSGNTIYF. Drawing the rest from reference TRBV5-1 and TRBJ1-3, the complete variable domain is KAGVTQTPRYLIKTRGQQVTLSCSPISGHRSVSWYQQTPGQGLQFLFEYFSETQRNKGNFPGRFSGRQFSNSRSEMNVSTLELGDSALYLCASSLVGQGSSGNTIYFGEGSWLTVV.

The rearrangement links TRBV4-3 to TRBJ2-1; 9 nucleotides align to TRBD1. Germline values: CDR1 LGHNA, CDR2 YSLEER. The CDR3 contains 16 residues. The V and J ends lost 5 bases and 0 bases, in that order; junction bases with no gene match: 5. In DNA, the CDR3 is TGCGCCAGCAGCTCTCCGGACAGGGGCTCCTACAATGAGCAGTTCTTC. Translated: CASSSPDRGSYNEQFF.

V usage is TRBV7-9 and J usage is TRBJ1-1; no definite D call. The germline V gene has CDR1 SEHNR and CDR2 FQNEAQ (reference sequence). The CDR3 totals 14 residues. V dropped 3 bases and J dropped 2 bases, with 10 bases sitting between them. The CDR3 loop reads CASSFTDGNTEAFF. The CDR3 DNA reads TGTGCCAGCAGCTTCACAGACGGAAACACTGAAGCTTTCTTT.

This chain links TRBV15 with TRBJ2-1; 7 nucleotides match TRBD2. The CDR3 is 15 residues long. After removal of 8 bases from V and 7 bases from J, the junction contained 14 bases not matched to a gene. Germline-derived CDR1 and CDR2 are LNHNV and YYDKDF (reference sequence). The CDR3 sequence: CATAGVGGSGNEQFF. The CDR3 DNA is TGTGCCACCGCCGGAGTCGGCGGGAGTGGGAATGAGCAGTTCTTC. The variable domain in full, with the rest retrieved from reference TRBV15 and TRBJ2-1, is DAMVIQNPRYQVTQFGKPVTLSCSQTLNHNVMYWYQQKSSQAPKLLFHYYDKDFNNEADTPDNFQSRRPNTSFCFLDIRSPGLGDTAMYLCATAGVGGSGNEQFFGPGTRLTVL.

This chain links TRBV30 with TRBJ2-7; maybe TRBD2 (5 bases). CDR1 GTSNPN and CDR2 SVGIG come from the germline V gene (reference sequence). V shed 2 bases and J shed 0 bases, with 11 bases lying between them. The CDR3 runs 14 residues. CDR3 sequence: CAWSWGEGSYEQYF. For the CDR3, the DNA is TGTGCCTGGAGTTGGGGAGAGGGCTCCTACGAGCAGTACTTC.

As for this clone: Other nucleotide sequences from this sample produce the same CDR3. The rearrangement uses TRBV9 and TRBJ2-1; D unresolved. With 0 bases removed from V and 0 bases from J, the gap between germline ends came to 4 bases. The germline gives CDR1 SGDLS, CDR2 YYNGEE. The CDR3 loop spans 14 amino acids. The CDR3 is CASSVASSYNEQFF. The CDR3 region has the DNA TGTGCCAGCAGCGTAGCTAGCTCCTACAATGAGCAGTTCTTC. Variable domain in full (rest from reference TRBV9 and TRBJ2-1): DSGVTQTPKHLITATGQRVTLRCSPRSGDLSVYWYQQSLDQGLQFLIQYYNGEERAKGNILERFSAQQFPDLHSELNLSSLELGDSALYFCASSVASSYNEQFFGPGTRLTVL.

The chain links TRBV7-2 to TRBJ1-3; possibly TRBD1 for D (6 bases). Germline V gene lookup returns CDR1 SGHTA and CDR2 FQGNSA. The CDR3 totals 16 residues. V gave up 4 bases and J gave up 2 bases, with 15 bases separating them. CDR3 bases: TGTGCCAGCAGCTCCCCGGGGGGGCGGACTGGAAACACCATATATTTT. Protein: CASSSPGGRTGNTIYF.

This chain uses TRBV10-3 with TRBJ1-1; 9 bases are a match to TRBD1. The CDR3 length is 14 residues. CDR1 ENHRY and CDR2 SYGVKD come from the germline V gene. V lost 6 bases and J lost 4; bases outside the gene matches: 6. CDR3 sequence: CAIRTDRGPTEAFF. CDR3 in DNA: TGTGCCATCAGGACGGACAGGGGCCCCACTGAAGCTTTCTTT.

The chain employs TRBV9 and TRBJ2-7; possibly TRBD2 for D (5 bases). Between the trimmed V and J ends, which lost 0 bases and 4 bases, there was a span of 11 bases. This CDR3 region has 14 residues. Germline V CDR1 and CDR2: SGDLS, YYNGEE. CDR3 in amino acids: CASSVGPRLYEQYF. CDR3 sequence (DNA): TGTGCCAGCAGCGTAGGACCCCGACTATACGAGCAGTACTTC.

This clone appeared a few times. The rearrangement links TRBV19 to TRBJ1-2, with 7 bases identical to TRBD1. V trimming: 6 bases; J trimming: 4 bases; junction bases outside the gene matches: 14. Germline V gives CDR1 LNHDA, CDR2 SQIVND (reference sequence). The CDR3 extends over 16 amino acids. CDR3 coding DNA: TGTGCCAGTAGCCCAAACCAGGGCAGGGGGGGCTATGGCTACACCTTC. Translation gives CASSPNQGRGGYGYTF.

CDR3 region: CVTGETNQPQHF. CDR3 bases: TGTGTCACGGGGGAAACCAATCAGCCCCAGCATTTT. The chain links TRBV28 to TRBJ1-5, with D tentatively TRBD1 (5 bases). The CDR3 contains 12 residues. Germline V gene sequence: CDR1 MDHEN, CDR2 SYDVKM.

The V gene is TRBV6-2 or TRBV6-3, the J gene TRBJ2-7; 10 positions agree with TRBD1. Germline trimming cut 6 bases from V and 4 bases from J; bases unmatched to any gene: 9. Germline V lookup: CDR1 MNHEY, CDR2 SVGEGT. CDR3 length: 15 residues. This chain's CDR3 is CASSRSRTGGYEQYF. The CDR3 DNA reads TGTGCCAGCAGCCGTTCCCGGACAGGGGGTTACGAGCAGTACTTC.

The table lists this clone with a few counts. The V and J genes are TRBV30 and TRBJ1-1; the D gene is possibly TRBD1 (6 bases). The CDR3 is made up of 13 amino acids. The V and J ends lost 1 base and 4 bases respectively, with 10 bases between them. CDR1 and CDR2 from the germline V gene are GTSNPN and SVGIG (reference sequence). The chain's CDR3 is CAWSGDRSTEAFF. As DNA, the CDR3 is TGTGCCTGGAGTGGCGACAGGAGCACTGAAGCTTTCTTT. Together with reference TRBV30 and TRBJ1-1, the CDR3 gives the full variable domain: SQTIHQWPATLVQPVGSPLSLECTVEGTSNPNLYWYRQAAGRGLQLLFYSVGIGQISSEVPQNLSASRPQDRQFILSSKKLLLSDSGFYLCAWSGDRSTEAFFGQGTRLTVV.

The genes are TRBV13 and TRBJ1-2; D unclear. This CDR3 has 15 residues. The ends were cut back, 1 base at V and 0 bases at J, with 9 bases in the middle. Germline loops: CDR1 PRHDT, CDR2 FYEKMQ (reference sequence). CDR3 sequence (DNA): TGTGCCAGCAGCTTAGAGGACCCCGCTAACTATGGCTACACCTTC. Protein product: CASSLEDPANYGYTF.

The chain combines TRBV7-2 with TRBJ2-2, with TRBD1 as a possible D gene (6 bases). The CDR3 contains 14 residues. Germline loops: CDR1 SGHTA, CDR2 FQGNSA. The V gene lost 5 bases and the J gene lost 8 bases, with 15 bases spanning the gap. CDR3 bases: TGTGCCAGCAGCCGGTCCCGGGACATGGGGGAGCTGTTTTTT. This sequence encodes CASSRSRDMGELFF.

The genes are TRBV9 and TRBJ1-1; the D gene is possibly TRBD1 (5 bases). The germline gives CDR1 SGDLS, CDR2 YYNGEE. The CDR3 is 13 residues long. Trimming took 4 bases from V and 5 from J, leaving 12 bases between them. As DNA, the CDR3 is TGTGCCAGCAGCCAGGGTCTAGGAACTGAAGCTTTCTTT. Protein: CASSQGLGTEAFF. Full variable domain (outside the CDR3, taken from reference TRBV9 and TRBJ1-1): DSGVTQTPKHLITATGQRVTLRCSPRSGDLSVYWYQQSLDQGLQFLIQYYNGEERAKGNILERFSAQQFPDLHSELNLSSLELGDSALYFCASSQGLGTEAFFGQGTRLTVV.

The CDR3 reads CASSGGVARRETQYF. DNA for the CDR3: TGTGCCAGCAGCGGCGGCGTCGCAAGACGAGAAACCCAGTACTTC. This chain uses TRBV9 with TRBJ2-5; D uncertain. CDR1 and CDR2 from the germline V gene are SGDLS and YYNGEE. The CDR3 consists of 15 residues. The V end was cut by 3 bases, the J end by 8 bases, with 20 bases between.

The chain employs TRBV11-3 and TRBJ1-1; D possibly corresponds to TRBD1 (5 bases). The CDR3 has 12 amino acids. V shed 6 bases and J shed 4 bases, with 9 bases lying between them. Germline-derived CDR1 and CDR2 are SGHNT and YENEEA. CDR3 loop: CASRGRGTEAFF. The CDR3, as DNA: TGTGCCAGCAGGGGTAGGGGCACTGAAGCTTTCTTT.